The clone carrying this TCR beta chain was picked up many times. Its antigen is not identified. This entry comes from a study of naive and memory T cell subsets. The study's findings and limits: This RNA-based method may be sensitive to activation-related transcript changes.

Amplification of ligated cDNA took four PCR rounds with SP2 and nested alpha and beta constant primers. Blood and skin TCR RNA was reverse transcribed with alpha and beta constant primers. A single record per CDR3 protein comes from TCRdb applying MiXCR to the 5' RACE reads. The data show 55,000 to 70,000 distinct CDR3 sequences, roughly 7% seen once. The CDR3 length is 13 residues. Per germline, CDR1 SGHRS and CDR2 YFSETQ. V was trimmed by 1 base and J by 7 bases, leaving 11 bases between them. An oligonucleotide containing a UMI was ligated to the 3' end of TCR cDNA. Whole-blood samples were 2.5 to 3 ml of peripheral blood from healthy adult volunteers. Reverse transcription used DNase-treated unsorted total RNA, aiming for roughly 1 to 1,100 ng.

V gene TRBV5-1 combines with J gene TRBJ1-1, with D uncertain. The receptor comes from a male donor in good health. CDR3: CASSLRAPNEAFF. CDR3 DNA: TGCGCCAGCAGCTTGAGAGCCCCGAATGAAGCTTTCTTT.